The source of this TCR beta chain is a study of patients and donors after allogeneic stem cell transplantation. Via MiXCR, TCRdb re-called the RT-PCR reads, giving one row per CDR3 protein. The repertoire consists of about 110,000 distinct CDR3 sequences, with 35% to 45% occurring once and the leading ten covering approximately 30%. This clonotype was counted many times. The germline V and J ends were trimmed by 2 bases and 5 bases, with 4 bases remaining between them. Looked up from germline, CDR1 is DFQATT and CDR2 is SNEGSKA (reference sequence). The CDR3 totals 11 residues. This chain links TRBV20-1 with TRBJ2-1, with D unresolved. Sequenced input: blood, either unsorted or a sorted T cell fraction (not recorded which). This receptor was identified in a human donor who was either an allogeneic HSCT recipient or a stem cell or donor lymphocyte infusion donor (not recorded which). It is not recorded whose cells these are; they may come from a transplant donor. CDR3 region: CSARRDNEQFF. The CDR3 DNA follows: TGCAGTGCTAGACGAGACAATGAGCAGTTCTTC.